This T cell receptor beta chain was found in a study of early T cells in non-severe SARS-CoV-2 infection. On the study more broadly: Chains were unpaired, as sequencing was done on bulk RNA from unsorted whole blood. Study results and caveats: In VDJdb matching, anti-spike CD8 responses were favored while private and CD4 specificities went missing.

This CDR3 comprises 17 residues. Germline values: CDR1 SGHTA, CDR2 FQGNSA. Comments on this clonotype: Its target is not known. A clone one base away is much larger, so this may be a read error.

Attachment of unique molecular identifiers to individual cDNA molecules was performed. TCRdb re-called the 5' RACE reads with MiXCR, one entry per CDR3 protein. Among about 98,000 distinct CDR3 sequences listed, about 11% were seen once. This clonotype originated in an adult who was a healthcare worker with PCR-confirmed SARS-CoV-2 infection or an uninfected control (not recorded which). The chain recombines TRBV7-2 with TRBJ2-3; 7 positions match TRBD2. The sample consisted of whole blood. CDR3 region: CVSSLVGLAVGTDTQYF. In DNA, the CDR3 is TGTGTCAGCAGCTTAGTTGGGCTAGCGGTGGGCACAGATACGCAGTATTTT.